The rows below give T cell receptor beta chains drawn from one sample of a study of monozygotic twins with inflammatory bowel disease. No DNA is given; TCRdb re-called the 5' RACE reads and lists each CDR3 protein once. The repertoire table contains approximately 400,000 distinct CDR3 sequences. Sequenced sample: blood. These receptors came from a human donor with ulcerative colitis or Crohn's disease, or a healthy co-twin of an affected twin (not recorded which). Both conserved end residues are part of each CDR3.

TRBJ1-6 | TRBV7-9 | CASSLGDSSPLHF
TRBJ1-5 | TRBV5-1 | CASSLQPTGRGNQPQHF
TRBJ1-1 | TRBV7-9 | CASSLVGVGTEAFF
TRBJ2-3 | TRBV7-2 | CASSRPSLGTDTQYF
TRBJ2-7 | TRBV4-3 | CASSQGLRGGYEQYF
TRBJ2-3 | TRBV3-1 | CASSHSGTGGGGDTDTQYF
TRBJ1-5 | TRBV6-1 | CASRSQKQGGNQPQHF
TRBJ2-7 | TRBV5-1 | CASSFSGTRVEQYF
TRBJ1-2 | TRBV30 | CAWSWILGYTF
TRBJ2-3 | TRBV15 | CATSRLAGTDTQYF
TRBJ1-1 | TRBV27 | CASSLSVRVWGRQGGSEAFF
TRBJ2-7 | TRBV11-3 | CASSLMKSGGIHF
TRBJ2-1 | TRBV6-5 | CASSYQTGLLLNEQFF
TRBJ2-3 | TRBV30 | CAWRGGGPTSTDTQYF
TRBJ2-7 | TRBV4-2 | CASSQEVAGAYEQYF
TRBJ2-1 | TRBV4-3 | CASSHVTGARDEQFF
TRBJ2-7 | TRBV3-1 | CASSQIAEQYF
TRBJ2-4 | TRBV21-1 | CASSPRTNFHLKAKNIQYF
TRBJ2-5 | TRBV6-1 | CASSPQTGKLVRETQYF
TRBJ2-1 | TRBV9 | CASSATGGGYNEQFF
TRBJ2-3 | TRBV2 | CASLDSLSTDTQYF
TRBJ2-7 | TRBV4-3 | CASSQSRRGAYEQYF
TRBJ2-5 | TRBV15 | CATSRDLGETQYF
TRBJ2-5 | TRBV6-5 | CASSYEWYQETQYF
TRBJ2-5 | TRBV18 | CASSLGRLEETQYF
TRBJ2-7 | TRBV25-1 | CASRKGTGEYEQYF
TRBJ2-2 | TRBV19 | CASSTGTAHTGELFF
TRBJ2-3 | TRBV5-4 | CASSKAGEPTDTQYF
TRBJ2-7 | TRBV6-2/TRBV6-3 | CASSYGMLAPEQYF
TRBJ2-1 | TRBV5-4 | CASSSGTGWYNEQFF
TRBJ2-7 | TRBV5-6 | CASSLFSGRPYEQYF
TRBJ2-1 | TRBV4-2 | CASSQDEGTKQRGQFF
TRBJ2-1 | TRBV20-1 | CSARAPLAGGVSYNEQFF
TRBJ2-2 | TRBV4-2 | CASSGPHRVSTSGELFF
TRBJ2-1 | TRBV9 | CASSSLAAQDNEQFF
TRBJ1-5 | TRBV15 | CATSREDRWGQPQHF
TRBJ2-7 | TRBV25-1 | CATSLGGPGPYEQYF
TRBJ2-3 | TRBV18 | CASSPRRGGSTDTQYF
TRBJ1-2 | TRBV7-2 | CASSSGNPGLQARGYTF
TRBJ2-5 | TRBV20-1 | CSARTGGFQETQYF
TRBJ2-3 | TRBV20-1 | CSARDPGRQGALDTQYF
TRBJ1-4 | TRBV18 | CASSPLGQTETNEKLFF
TRBJ1-2 | TRBV4-3 | CASSQANYGYTF
TRBJ2-1 | TRBV7-7 | CASSKRGEGDEQFF
TRBJ1-5 | TRBV20-1 | CSASQTGLSNQPQHF
TRBJ2-5 | TRBV6-2/TRBV6-3 | CASSYGVNQETQYF
TRBJ2-2 | TRBV2 | CASRDAGTANTGELFF
TRBJ1-3 | TRBV6-2/TRBV6-3 | CASSDGAGNTIYF
TRBJ1-2 | TRBV6-5 | CASSYGGNYGYTF
TRBJ2-4 | TRBV29-1 | CSVALAKNIQYF
TRBJ2-7 | TRBV9 | CASSAGTGKYEQYF
TRBJ2-4 | TRBV30 | CAWSMTAGRIQYF
TRBJ1-3 | TRBV12-3/TRBV12-4 | CASSLRAGSGNTIYF
TRBJ2-7 | TRBV7-7 | CASSPVSGQGSLYEQYF
TRBJ1-1 | TRBV30 | CAWSGQTNTEAFF
TRBJ2-1 | TRBV20-1 | CSARVWTSGHNEQFF
TRBJ2-1 | TRBV12-3/TRBV12-4 | CASSWDSGVRLAGDYNEQFF
TRBJ2-7 | TRBV20-1 | CSARGSGGGSYEQYF
TRBJ2-1 | TRBV7-8 | CASSLMTGSSYNEQFF
TRBJ2-2 | TRBV5-1 | CASSPAPAGVTGELFF